This T cell receptor beta chain stems from a study of T cells after yellow fever vaccination (dated 2019 in TCRdb). At the level of the whole study: Libraries from fractions with low cell numbers were prepared with the SMART-Seq v4 Ultra Low Input RNA kit. To follow T-cell clones before and after both primary and booster YFV17D yellow fever vaccination, bulk TCR alpha and beta repertoires underwent longitudinal sequencing. Two healthy male donors, one aged 18 to 30 and one aged 30 to 40 years, made up the cohort. Blood was collected at multiple timepoints before and after primary and secondary immunization, and bulk PBMC replicates and cell subsets were isolated. Study-wide findings and limitations: Most clones expanded after primary vaccination were re-detected after the booster (just under 97% of CD4 and roughly 87% of CD8), suggesting broad memory maintenance. The secondary T-cell response was weaker than the primary response but faster, peaking on day 5 instead of day 15. Computational filtering was required because FACS-sorted repertoires could contain abundant contaminating clonotypes from the bulk population. A small fraction of clonotypes appeared in both the CD4 and CD8 compartments, likely as a result of convergent recombination. Because only a couple of donors were included in the study, the extent to which the findings can be generalized is limited.

A note on this clonotype: Its antigen remains unidentified. One base away there is no much larger clone; base qualities are not given.

The label giving this sample's treatment or condition can be read as: live attenuated yellow fever vaccine strain. At each blood-draw timepoint, two biological replicates of bulk PBMCs were obtained. PBMCs were isolated from peripheral blood using a standard Ficoll-Paque protocol. TriZol was used to extract RNA from bulk PBMCs, CD4 and CD8 fractions, and dextramer-positive and dextramer-negative fractions. Spanning cysteine to phenylalanine, the CDR3 consists of 14 amino acids. Only CDR3 DNA is held: 42 bases, read in frame from base 1. Based on the germline V gene, the CDR1 and CDR2 sequences are ENHRY and SYGVKD. Cut back by 6 bases and 10 bases, the V and J ends lie 22 bases apart. TCR cDNA was synthesized by 5'RACE template switching, which introduced a universal primer site and unique molecular identifiers. cDNA synthesis was primed from both the TCR alpha and TCR beta constant segments. Library amplification involved two PCR steps, and the second step added sample barcodes and sequencing adapters. Sequencing of libraries was performed on Illumina HiSeq 2500 (2x100 bp) or NovaSeq (2x150 bp). The published analysis was carried out like this. MIGEC handled demultiplexing of reads and collapsing into UMI consensus sequences, while MiXCR performed V(D)J alignment. Vaccine-responding clonotypes were defined with edgeR using replicate PBMC samples, requiring FDR below 0.01 and a log2 fold change above 5 up to day 15. Bulk clonotypes were assigned CD4 or CD8 identity according to which sequenced CD4 or CD8 repertoire held them at higher abundance. TCRdb cleaned the public reads at Q25 with fastp, built clones with MiXCR and kept in-frame beta chains. For every CDR3 protein sequence, its rows merge into one entry that carries the most common genes and DNA. These V and J calls derive from TCRdb rather than the authors' analysis. The sample records hundreds of thousands of distinct CDR3 sequences, more than 9% of which are singletons. The biggest ten clones account for 14% to 15% of the sample.

Source: PBMCs, taken on the day of the yellow fever booster vaccination. This clonotype originated in a young man who received the YFV17D yellow fever vaccine. The receptor chain draws on TRBV10-3 and TRBJ2-7, with the D call perhaps TRBD1 or TRBD2, as 6 bases match in each case. The CDR3 sequence is CAIRPPGAQAPQYF. The DNA reads as follows: TGTGCCATCAGGCCGCCGGGGGCACAGGCGCCTCAGTACTTC.